The T cell receptor beta chain described here comes from a study of T cells in localized non-small cell lung cancer. Repertoires were generated with immunoSEQ multiplex PCR, while TCRdb's copy carries only in-frame clones and drops some. The sample lists approximately 41,000 clones, 90% to 95% occurring once. CDR1 is MNHNS and CDR2 is SASEGT in the germline V gene. CDR3 length equals 14 residues. The ends lost 6 bases at V and 5 bases at J; junction bases unmatched: 8. As concerns this clone: Its antigen remains unidentified.

Whole-study results and caveats: Heterogeneity is still possible, as just one tumor region was sequenced. Appearing in adjacent lung were a median about 57 of the top 100 tumor clones. Blood T cell density predicted longer survival; adjacent-lung clonality, shorter. Of the tissues analyzed, uninvolved adjacent lung showed maximal T cell clonality, greater than tumor.

V gene TRBV6-1 combines with J gene TRBJ2-7; TRBD2 matches at 9 bases. This clonotype originated in a woman aged 40-70 years with stage II lung adenocarcinoma. The specimen comprised PBMCs, sampled before any cancer treatment. The CDR3 is CASSLSGRYNEQYF. CDR3 in DNA: TGTGCCAGCAGCTTAAGCGGGAGGTACAACGAGCAGTACTTC.